Listed below are T cell receptor beta chains from one sample, sequenced in a study of blood T cell repertoires in COVID-19. Data came from immunoSEQ multiplex PCR; TCRdb stores just in-frame clones and leaves some out. The table has about 62,000 clones, roughly 85% seen once. The sequenced sample was peripheral blood. These receptors came from a woman older than 75 with acute or convalescent COVID-19. CDR3s include the opening cysteine and the closing phenylalanine or tryptophan. Fields, in order: J gene, D gene, V gene, clone size, CDR3 protein, CDR3 DNA. The D gene is left open where the match is weak. Size tells how often a clone was seen (once, few, many) or the class of an expanded clone, and some rows leave it out.

>TRBJ2-2|-|TRBV4-1|-
CASSQDHGSWGELFF
TGCGCCAGCAGCCAAGATCACGGGAGTTGGGGGGAGCTGTTTTTT
>TRBJ2-7|-|TRBV2|few
CASSEVRRVDEQYF
TGTGCCAGCAGTGAAGTACGGCGGGTCGACGAGCAGTACTTC
>TRBJ1-1|TRBD1|TRBV5-1|few
CASSPTDRGNTEAFF
TGCGCCAGCAGCCCGACCGACAGGGGAAACACTGAAGCTTTCTTT
>TRBJ1-4|TRBD1|TRBV9|-
CASSVGTGSTNEKLFF
TGTGCCAGCAGCGTAGGGACAGGGTCAACTAATGAAAAACTGTTTTTT
>TRBJ2-5|-|TRBV16|-
CASSPSSYQETQYF
TGTGCCAGCAGCCCCTCTTCGTACCAAGAGACCCAGTACTTC
>TRBJ1-2|TRBD1|TRBV7-2|-
CASSLLAGTGGYTF
TGTGCCAGCAGCCTCCTCGCCGGGACAGGGGGATACACCTTC
>TRBJ2-7|-|TRBV18|-
CASWEGSDLDPKQYF
TGTGCCAGCTGGGAAGGGAGTGATCTTGATCCGAAGCAGTACTTC
>TRBJ2-1|TRBD1|TRBV5-1|-
CASSDGQGSYNEQFF
TGCGCCAGCAGCGACGGACAGGGGAGTTACAATGAGCAGTTCTTC
>TRBJ1-1|-|TRBV19|-
CASSIQGDMNTEAFF
TGTGCCAGTAGTATTCAAGGGGATATGAACACTGAAGCTTTCTTT
>TRBJ2-3|-|TRBV9|-
CASSVESMVYVDTQYF
TGTGCCAGCAGCGTAGAAAGTATGGTCTATGTGGATACGCAGTATTTT
>TRBJ2-7|TRBD2|TRBV27|-
CASSFPGGWQYF
TGTGCCAGCAGTTTCCCGGGGGGATGGCAGTACTTC
>TRBJ2-3|TRBD2|TRBV7-9|-
CASSFGGGTDTQYF
TGTGCCAGCAGCTTTGGCGGGGGGACAGATACGCAGTATTTT
>TRBJ2-1|-|TRBV5-5|-
CASSLFRNEQFF
TGTGCCAGCAGCTTGTTTCGGAATGAGCAGTTCTTC
>TRBJ2-7|-|TRBV28|-
CASSFVSAPWQYF
TGTGCCAGCAGTTTTGTTAGCGCACCGTGGCAGTACTTC
>TRBJ2-1|TRBD1|TRBV28|-
CASWDRAAEQFF
TGTGCCAGCTGGGACAGGGCGGCTGAGCAGTTCTTC
>TRBJ2-1|-|TRBV7-9|-
CASSLTVPEQFF
TGTGCCAGCAGCCTTACAGTCCCCGAGCAGTTCTTC
>TRBJ1-1|-|TRBV18|once
CASSRQNMNTEAFF
TGTGCCAGCTCACGACAGAACATGAACACTGAAGCTTTCTTT
>TRBJ2-5|TRBD2|TRBV6-4|-
CASSEQAGGKTQYF
TGTGCCAGCAGTGAACAAGCGGGAGGAAAGACCCAGTACTTC
>TRBJ2-2|-|TRBV3-1/TRBV3-2|-
CASRQTGGANTGELFF
TGTGCCAGCAGGCAAACGGGGGGCGCGAACACCGGGGAGCTGTTTTTT
>TRBJ1-1|-|TRBV6-1|-
CASSEVGGRSEAFF
TGTGCCAGCAGTGAGGTAGGGGGACGTTCTGAAGCTTTCTTT
>TRBJ1-1|-|TRBV12-3/TRBV12-4|-
CASSLDSYTEAFF
TGTGCCAGCAGCCTCGACAGCTACACTGAAGCTTTCTTT
>TRBJ1-4|-|TRBV5-1|-
CASSLVSSTNEKLFF
TGCGCCAGCAGCTTGGTGTCCTCAACTAATGAAAAACTGTTTTTT
>TRBJ2-7|TRBD1|TRBV27|-
CASRSRQGNYEQYF
TGTGCCAGCAGATCCAGACAGGGGAACTACGAGCAGTACTTC
>TRBJ2-2|TRBD2|TRBV19|-
CASSRLAGGPLTGELFF
TGTGCCAGTAGTAGACTAGCGGGAGGGCCTCTAACCGGGGAGCTGTTTTTT
>TRBJ1-2|TRBD1|TRBV25-1|-
CASSVNRDRGDGYTF
TGTGCCAGCAGTGTAAACCGGGACAGGGGTGATGGCTACACCTTC
>TRBJ1-4|-|TRBV30|once
CAWSESGDEKLFF
TGTGCCTGGAGTGAGTCAGGTGATGAAAAACTGTTTTTT
>TRBJ2-5|-|TRBV28|-
CASSPGQLETQYF
TGTGCCAGCAGTCCCGGACAGCTAGAGACCCAGTACTTC
>TRBJ2-1|TRBD1|TRBV3-1/TRBV3-2|-
CASSQARTGTGNEQFF
TGTGCCAGCAGCCAAGCTCGGACAGGGACGGGCAATGAGCAGTTCTTC
>TRBJ1-2|TRBD1|TRBV12-3/TRBV12-4|-
CASRRTGNYGYTF
TGTGCCAGCAGAAGGACAGGGAACTATGGCTACACCTTC
>TRBJ1-6|-|TRBV5-1|-
CASSTNPRGGVYSKNSPLHF
TGCGCCAGCAGCACAAACCCGAGGGGGGGGGTATATTCGAAAAATTCACCCCTCCACTTT
>TRBJ1-5|TRBD1|TRBV27|-
CASSPALRGPSNQPQHF
TGTGCCAGCAGTCCCGCTTTAAGGGGGCCCAGCAATCAGCCCCAGCATTTT
>TRBJ2-1|-|TRBV9|-
CASSVQPTYYNEQFF
TGTGCCAGCAGCGTGCAACCGACTTATTACAATGAGCAGTTCTTC
>TRBJ1-5|-|TRBV28|-
CASSFLRVVEPQHF
TGTGCCAGCAGTTTCCTCAGGGTGGTGGAGCCCCAGCATTTT
>TRBJ1-6|TRBD1|TRBV4-3|-
CASSQSQGYNSPLHF
TGCGCCAGCAGCCAGTCACAGGGGTATAATTCACCCCTCCACTTT
>TRBJ1-5|-|TRBV19|-
CASSLQGGALGQPQHF
TGTGCCAGTAGTCTACAGGGTGGGGCGTTAGGTCAGCCCCAGCATTTT
>TRBJ2-2|-|TRBV18|-
CASSPSNTGELFF
TGTGCCAGCTCCCCTTCGAACACCGGGGAGCTGTTTTTT